This T cell receptor beta chain emerged from a study of T-cell reconstitution after alpha-beta-depleted transplantation in children. In this sample, this clonotype turned up once. The antigen is not known. The CDR3 sequence is 12 residues long. The V gene end was trimmed by 10 bases and the J gene end by 4 bases; junction bases not matched to a gene: 6. CDR1 ENHRY and CDR2 SYGVKD come from the germline V gene. Study-wide findings and caveats: Where alpha-beta T cells came from about two months after transplant was reportedly several hundred expanded graft clones. Newly generated T cells supplied most T-cell counts and diversity one year post-transplant.

As it was prepared, the TCRbeta library received unique molecular identifiers. TCRdb re-derived calls from the PCR reads in MiXCR, one entry per CDR3 protein. The data contain about 580,000 distinct CDR3 sequences, roughly 27% of them singletons. The receptor was derived from a boy in the first two years of life with Wiskott-Aldrich syndrome, due to receive a stem cell transplant. The sample was PBMCs, taken before TCRalphabeta/CD19-depleted stem cell transplant. This chain links TRBV10-3 with TRBJ2-5, with 7 bases identical to TRBD2. CDR3 DNA: TGTGCCACTCGGTCGGGGGGAGAGACCCAGTACTTC. Its translation: CATRSGGETQYF.